This passage covers 7 T cell receptor beta chains from one sample sequenced in a study of T-cell reconstitution after alpha-beta-depleted transplantation in children. A library of TCRbeta sequences, prepared with unique molecular identifiers, was generated. In TCRdb, the PCR reads were re-called with MiXCR into one record per CDR3 protein. The sample contains nearly 400,000 distinct CDR3 sequences, over 20% of which appear only once. This material consisted of PBMCs from the stem cell graft donor, taken from the stem cell graft. The receptors derive from a human donor who donated a stem cell graft to a child with acute myeloid leukemia.

The J gene is TRBJ2-1, the V gene TRBV20-1; 13 positions agree with TRBD2. The germline V gene has CDR1 DFQATT and CDR2 SNEGSKA (reference sequence). Trimming cost V 5 bases and J 9 bases; bases outside gene matches: 7. The CDR3 extends over 14 amino acids. The CDR3 nucleotides are TGCAGTGCTCCACTAGCGGGAGGGCTAGTTGAGCAGTTCTTC. Translated: CSAPLAGGLVEQFF.

The genes are TRBV2 and TRBJ2-4; the D is unclear. The V end lost 5 bases, the J end lost 3 bases, and 8 bases lay between the germline ends. Per the germline V gene, CDR1 is SNHLY and CDR2 is FYNNEI. The CDR3 consists of 13 residues. The CDR3: CASSPGDKNIQYF. The DNA of the CDR3 is TGTGCCAGCAGTCCCGGAGACAAAAACATTCAGTACTTC. Looking up the rest from reference TRBV2 and TRBJ2-4 gives the full variable domain: EPEVTQTPSHQVTQMGQEVILRCVPISNHLYFYWYRQILGQKVEFLVSFYNNEISEKSEIFDDQFSVERPDGSNFTLKIRSTKLEDSAMYFCASSPGDKNIQYFGAGTRLSVL.

As regards this clonotype: The junction does not match germline at one end; this may be a read error. The chain recombines TRBV4-2 with TRBJ2-1; 9 bases match TRBD2. The CDR3 sequence is 16 residues long. Germline-derived CDR1 and CDR2 are LGHNA and YNFKEQ. The DNA of the CDR3 is TGTGCCTGCAGCCAATTAGCGGGAGTAAGTCGCAATGAGCAGTTCTTC. This sequence encodes CACSQLAGVSRNEQFF.

This clonotype was seen only a few times. The chain employs TRBV4-3 and TRBJ2-5, with a tentative D call TRBD2 (5 bases). Germline V gene data show CDR1 as LGHNA and CDR2 as YSLEER. V lost 1 base and J 5 bases, leaving 14 bases between the germline ends. CDR3 size: 15 residues. The CDR3 spells CASSQGTAGWETQYF. For the CDR3, the DNA is TGCGCCAGCAGCCAAGGGACTGCTGGTTGGGAGACCCAGTACTTC.

V gene TRBV20-1 combines with J gene TRBJ2-6; D not certain. Germline CDR1 is DFQATT and CDR2 is SNEGSKA (reference sequence). The V and J ends lost 6 bases and 0 bases respectively, with 12 bases between them. The CDR3 extends over 15 amino acids. The CDR3, as DNA: TGCAGTGCCTATGACGGTTTCTCTGGGGCCAACGTCCTGACTTTC. Translation: CSAYDGFSGANVLTF.

This clonotype has a handful of counts. The chain employs TRBV11-1 and TRBJ2-1, with 10 bases lining up with TRBD2. After removal of 1 base from V and 7 bases from J, the junction contained 4 bases not matched to a gene. This CDR3 comprises 15 residues. Germline lookup yields CDR1 SGHAT and CDR2 FQDESV (reference sequence). In DNA, the CDR3 is TGTGCCAGCAGCTTAGGTAGGACTAGCGGTAATGAGCAGTTCTTC. Its translation is CASSLGRTSGNEQFF.

The chain combines TRBV20-1 with TRBJ2-5; 16 nucleotides agree with TRBD2. Trimming at V came to 4 bases and at J to 2 bases, leaving 13 bases not matched to a gene. Germline-derived CDR1 and CDR2 are DFQATT and SNEGSKA (reference sequence). The CDR3 loop spans 19 amino acids. The CDR3 DNA sequence: TGCAGTGCTATCCCTACAGGGACTAGCGGGAGGGTTCGGCAAGAGACCCAGTACTTC. Encoded protein: CSAIPTGTSGRVRQETQYF.